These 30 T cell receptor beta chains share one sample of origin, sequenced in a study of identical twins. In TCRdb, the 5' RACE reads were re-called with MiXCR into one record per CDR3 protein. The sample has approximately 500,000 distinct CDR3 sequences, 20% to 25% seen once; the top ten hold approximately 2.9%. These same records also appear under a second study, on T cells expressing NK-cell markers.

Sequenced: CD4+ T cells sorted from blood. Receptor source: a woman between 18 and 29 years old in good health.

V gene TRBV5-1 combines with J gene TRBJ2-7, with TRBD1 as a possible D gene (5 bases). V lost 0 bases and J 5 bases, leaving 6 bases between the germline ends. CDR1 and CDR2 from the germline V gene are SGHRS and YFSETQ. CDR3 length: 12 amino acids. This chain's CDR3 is CASSLEGNEQYF. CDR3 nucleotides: TGCGCCAGCAGCTTGGAGGGGAACGAGCAGTACTTC.

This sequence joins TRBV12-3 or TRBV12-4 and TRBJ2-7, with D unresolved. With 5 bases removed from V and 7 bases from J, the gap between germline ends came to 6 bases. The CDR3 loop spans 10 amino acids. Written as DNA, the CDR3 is TGTGCCAGCAGTCCCTGGGAGCAGTACTTC. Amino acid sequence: CASSPWEQYF.

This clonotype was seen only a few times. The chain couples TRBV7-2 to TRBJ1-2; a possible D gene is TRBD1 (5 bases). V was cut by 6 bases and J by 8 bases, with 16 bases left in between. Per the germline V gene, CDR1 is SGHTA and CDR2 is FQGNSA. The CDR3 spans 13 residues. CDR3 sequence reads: CASSFRETNGYTF. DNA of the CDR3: TGTGCCAGCAGTTTCAGGGAAACCAACGGCTACACCTTC.

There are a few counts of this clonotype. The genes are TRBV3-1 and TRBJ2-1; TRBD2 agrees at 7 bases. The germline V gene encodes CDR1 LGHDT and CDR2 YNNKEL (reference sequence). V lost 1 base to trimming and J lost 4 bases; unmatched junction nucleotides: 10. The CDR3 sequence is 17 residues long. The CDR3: CASSQALGLPYYNEQFF. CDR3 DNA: TGTGCCAGCAGCCAAGCCCTGGGACTACCCTATTACAATGAGCAGTTCTTC.

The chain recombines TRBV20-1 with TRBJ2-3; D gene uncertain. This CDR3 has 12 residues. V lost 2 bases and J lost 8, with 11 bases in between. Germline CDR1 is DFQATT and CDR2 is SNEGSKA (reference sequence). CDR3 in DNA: TGCAGTGCTAGACTAAACTGGCCTACGCAGTATTTT. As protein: CSARLNWPTQYF.

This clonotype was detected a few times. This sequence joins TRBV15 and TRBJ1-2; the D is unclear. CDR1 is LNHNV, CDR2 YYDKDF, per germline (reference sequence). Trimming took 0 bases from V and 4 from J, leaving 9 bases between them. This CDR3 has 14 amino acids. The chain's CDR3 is CATSREGGSYGYTF. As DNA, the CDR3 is TGTGCCACCAGCAGAGAGGGAGGGTCCTATGGCTACACCTTC.

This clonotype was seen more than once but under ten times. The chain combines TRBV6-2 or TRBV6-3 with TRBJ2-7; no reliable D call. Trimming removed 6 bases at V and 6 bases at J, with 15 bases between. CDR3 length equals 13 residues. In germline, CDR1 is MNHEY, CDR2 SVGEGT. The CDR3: CASRELGLSEQYF. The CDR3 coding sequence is TGTGCCAGCAGGGAGCTGGGTTTGAGCGAGCAGTACTTC.

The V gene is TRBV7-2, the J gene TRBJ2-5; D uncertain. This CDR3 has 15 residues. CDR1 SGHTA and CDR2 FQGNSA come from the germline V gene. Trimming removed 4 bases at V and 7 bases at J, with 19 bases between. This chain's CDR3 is CASSSDRSILGTQYF. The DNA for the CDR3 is TGTGCCAGCAGCTCCGACCGTTCGATCCTGGGGACCCAGTACTTC.

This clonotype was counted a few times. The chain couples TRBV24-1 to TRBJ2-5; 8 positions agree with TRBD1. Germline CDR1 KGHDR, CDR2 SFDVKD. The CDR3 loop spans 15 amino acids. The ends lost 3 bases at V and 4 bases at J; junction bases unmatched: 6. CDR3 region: CATSDPQGAGETQYF. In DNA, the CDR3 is TGTGCCACCAGTGATCCCCAGGGGGCCGGAGAGACCCAGTACTTC.

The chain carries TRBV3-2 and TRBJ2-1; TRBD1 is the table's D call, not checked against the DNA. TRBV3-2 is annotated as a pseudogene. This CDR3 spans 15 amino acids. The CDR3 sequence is CASCPPGGPYNEQFF. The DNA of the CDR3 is TGTGCCAGCTGCCCCCCAGGGGGGCCCTACAATGAGCAGTTCTTC.

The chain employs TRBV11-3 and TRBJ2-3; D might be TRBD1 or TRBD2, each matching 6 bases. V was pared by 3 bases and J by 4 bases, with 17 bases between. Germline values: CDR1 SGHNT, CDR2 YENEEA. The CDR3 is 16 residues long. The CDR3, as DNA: TGTGCCAGCAGCTTTAGGTGGGGGGCAAAGGCAGATACGCAGTATTTT. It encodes CASSFRWGAKADTQYF.

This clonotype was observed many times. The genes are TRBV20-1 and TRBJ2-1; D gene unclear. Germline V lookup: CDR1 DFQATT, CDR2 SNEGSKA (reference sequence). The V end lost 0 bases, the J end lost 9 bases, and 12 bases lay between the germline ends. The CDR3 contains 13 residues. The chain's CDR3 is CSARDYDGLEQFF. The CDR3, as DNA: TGCAGTGCTAGAGATTACGACGGCCTTGAGCAGTTCTTC.

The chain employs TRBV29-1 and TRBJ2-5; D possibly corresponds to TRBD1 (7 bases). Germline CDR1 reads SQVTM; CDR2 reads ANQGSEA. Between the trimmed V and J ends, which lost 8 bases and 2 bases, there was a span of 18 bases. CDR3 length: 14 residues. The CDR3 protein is CSHRQGGPQETQYF. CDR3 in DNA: TGCAGCCACCGGCAGGGGGGCCCACAAGAGACCCAGTACTTC.

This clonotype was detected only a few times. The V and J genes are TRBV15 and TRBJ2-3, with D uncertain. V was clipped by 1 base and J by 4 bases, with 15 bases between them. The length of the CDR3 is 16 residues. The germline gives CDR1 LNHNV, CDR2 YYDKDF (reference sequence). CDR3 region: CATSRARYTRPDTQYF. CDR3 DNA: TGTGCCACCAGCAGAGCCCGATACACACGGCCAGATACGCAGTATTTT. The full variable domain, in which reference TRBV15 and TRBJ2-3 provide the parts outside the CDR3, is DAMVIQNPRYQVTQFGKPVTLSCSQTLNHNVMYWYQQKSSQAPKLLFHYYDKDFNNEADTPDNFQSRRPNTSFCFLDIRSPGLGDTAMYLCATSRARYTRPDTQYFGPGTRLTVL.

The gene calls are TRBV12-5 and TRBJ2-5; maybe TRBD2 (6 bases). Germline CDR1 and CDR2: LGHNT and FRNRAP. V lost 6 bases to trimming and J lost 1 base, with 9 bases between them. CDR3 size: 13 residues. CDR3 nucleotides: TGTGCTAGTGGCCGGGACTTCCAAGAGACCCAGTACTTC. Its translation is CASGRDFQETQYF.

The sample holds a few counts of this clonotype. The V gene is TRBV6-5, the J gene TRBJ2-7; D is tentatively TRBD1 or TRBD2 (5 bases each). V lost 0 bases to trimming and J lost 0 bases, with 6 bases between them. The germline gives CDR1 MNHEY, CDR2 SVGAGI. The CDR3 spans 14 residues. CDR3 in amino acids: CASSYSGVSYEQYF. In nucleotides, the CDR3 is TGTGCCAGCAGTTACTCGGGGGTCTCCTACGAGCAGTACTTC.

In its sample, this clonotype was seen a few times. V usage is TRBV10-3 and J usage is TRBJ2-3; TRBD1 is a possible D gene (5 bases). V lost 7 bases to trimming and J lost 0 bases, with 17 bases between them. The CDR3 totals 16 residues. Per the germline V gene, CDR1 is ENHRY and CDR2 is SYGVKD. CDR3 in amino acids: CAIKSSGITSTDTQYF. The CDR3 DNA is TGTGCCATCAAGTCTTCAGGGATAACTAGCACAGATACGCAGTATTTT.

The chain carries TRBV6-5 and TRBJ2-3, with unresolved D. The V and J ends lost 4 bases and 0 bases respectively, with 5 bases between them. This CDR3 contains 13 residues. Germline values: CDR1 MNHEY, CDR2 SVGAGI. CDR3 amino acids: CASSFVSTDTQYF. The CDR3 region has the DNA TGTGCCAGCAGTTTTGTAAGCACAGATACGCAGTATTTT.

Here the CDR3 reads CASSLGPGTGNSGANVLTF. CDR3 coding DNA: TGTGCCAGCAGCTTAGGTCCCGGGACAGGGAATTCTGGGGCCAACGTCCTGACTTTC. The rearrangement joins TRBV11-2 to TRBJ2-6, with TRBD1 matching over 9 bases. CDR1 and CDR2 (germline): SGHAT, FQNNGV. The CDR3 extends over 19 amino acids. Losses at the gene ends were 1 base for V and 1 base for J; bases not matched to a gene: 8. Filled out from reference TRBV11-2 and TRBJ2-6, the complete variable domain reads EAGVAQSPRYKIIEKRQSVAFWCNPISGHATLYWYQQILGQGPKLLIQFQNNGVVDDSQLPKDRFSAERLKGVDSTLKIQPAKLEDSAVYLCASSLGPGTGNSGANVLTFGAGSRLTVL.

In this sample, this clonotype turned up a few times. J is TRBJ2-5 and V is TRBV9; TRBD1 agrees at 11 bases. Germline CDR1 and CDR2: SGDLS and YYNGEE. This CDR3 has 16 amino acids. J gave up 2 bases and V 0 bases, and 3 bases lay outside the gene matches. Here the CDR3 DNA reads TGTGCCAGCAGCGTAGGCGGGACAGGGGGGCAAGAGACCCAGTACTTC. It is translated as CASSVGGTGGQETQYF.

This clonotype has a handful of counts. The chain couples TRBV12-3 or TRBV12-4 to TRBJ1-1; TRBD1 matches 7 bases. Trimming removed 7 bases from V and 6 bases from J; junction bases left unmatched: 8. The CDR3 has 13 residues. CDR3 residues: CASIVGQAAEAFF. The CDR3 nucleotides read TGTGCCAGCATTGTTGGACAGGCCGCTGAAGCTTTCTTT.

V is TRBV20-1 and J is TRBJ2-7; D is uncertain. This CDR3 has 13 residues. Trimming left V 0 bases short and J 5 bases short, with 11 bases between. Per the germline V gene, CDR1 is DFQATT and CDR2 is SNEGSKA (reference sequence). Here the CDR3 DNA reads TGCAGTGCTAGAGATCCGGGTCTCCACGAGCAGTACTTC. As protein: CSARDPGLHEQYF.

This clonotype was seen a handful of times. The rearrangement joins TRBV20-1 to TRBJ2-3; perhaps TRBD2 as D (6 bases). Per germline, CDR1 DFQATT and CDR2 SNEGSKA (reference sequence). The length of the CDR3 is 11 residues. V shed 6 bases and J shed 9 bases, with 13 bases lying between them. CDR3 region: CSALGGRTQYF. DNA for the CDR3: TGCAGTGCCCTCGGGGGTAGAACGCAGTATTTT.

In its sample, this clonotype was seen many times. CDR3 in DNA: TGTGCCAGCAGTTTAAATCGGCTCACGAATACGCAGTATTTT. Protein sequence: CASSLNRLTNTQYF. The chain joins TRBV27 to TRBJ2-3; no clear D. V dropped 2 bases and J dropped 7 bases, with 13 bases sitting between them. The CDR3 length is 14 residues. Germline V lookup: CDR1 MNHEY, CDR2 SMNVEV (reference sequence).

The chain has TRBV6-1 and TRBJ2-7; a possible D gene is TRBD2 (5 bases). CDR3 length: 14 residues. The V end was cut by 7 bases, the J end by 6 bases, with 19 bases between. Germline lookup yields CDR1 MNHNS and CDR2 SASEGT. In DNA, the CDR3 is TGTGCCAGCACCCCCAGGACTTGGTCCGGCGAGCAGTACTTC. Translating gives CASTPRTWSGEQYF.

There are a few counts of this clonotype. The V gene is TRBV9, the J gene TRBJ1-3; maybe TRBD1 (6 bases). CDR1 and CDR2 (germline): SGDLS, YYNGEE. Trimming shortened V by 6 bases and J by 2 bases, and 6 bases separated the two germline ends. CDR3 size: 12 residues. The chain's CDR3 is CASTGAGNTIYF. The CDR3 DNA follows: TGTGCCAGCACAGGGGCTGGAAACACCATATATTTT.

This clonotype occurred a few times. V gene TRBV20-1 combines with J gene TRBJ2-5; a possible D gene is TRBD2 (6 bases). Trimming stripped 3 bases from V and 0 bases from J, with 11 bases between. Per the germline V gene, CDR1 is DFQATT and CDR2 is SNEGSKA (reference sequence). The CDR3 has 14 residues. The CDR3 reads CSASWAGYQETQYF. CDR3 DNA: TGCAGTGCTAGCTGGGCGGGGTACCAAGAGACCCAGTACTTC.

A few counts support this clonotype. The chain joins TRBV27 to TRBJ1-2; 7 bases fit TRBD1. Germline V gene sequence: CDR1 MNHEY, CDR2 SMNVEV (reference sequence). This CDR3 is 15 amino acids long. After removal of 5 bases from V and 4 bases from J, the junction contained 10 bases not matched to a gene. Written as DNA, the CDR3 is TGTGCCAGCAGTCCCGAGACAGGGTTTTTCTATGGCTACACCTTC. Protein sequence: CASSPETGFFYGYTF.

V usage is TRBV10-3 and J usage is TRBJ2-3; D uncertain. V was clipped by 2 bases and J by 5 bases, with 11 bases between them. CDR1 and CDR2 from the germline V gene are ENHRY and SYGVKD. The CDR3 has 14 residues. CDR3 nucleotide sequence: TGTGCCATCAGTGAGCCTAGGTGGGGAGATACGCAGTATTTT. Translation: CAISEPRWGDTQYF.

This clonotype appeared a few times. CDR3 bases: TGTGCCAGCAGTCCCTGGACTAGCGGGAGGGCCGGGACCGGGGAGCTGTTTTTT. Translating it yields CASSPWTSGRAGTGELFF. The rearrangement uses TRBV12-3 or TRBV12-4 and TRBJ2-2; 15 positions match TRBD2. V shed 5 bases, J shed 5 bases, and the junction held 9 bases outside the gene matches. The CDR3 is made up of 18 amino acids.